At least ten counts were recorded for the clone carrying this TCR beta chain. TCRdb analysed the RACE reads with MiXCR anew, one entry per CDR3 protein. The table records 300,000 to 400,000 distinct CDR3 sequences, approximately 5% of them present only once. Time point given: pre-sensitization, week 0. Treatment noted: therapeutic diphenylcyclopropenone sensitization with weekly scalp DPC. The source of the sample is a study of human T cells and chemical hapten exposure. The receptor was isolated from a woman between 50 and 59 years old with alopecia areata. Some clones in this sample may be carry-over from other donors' samples. Sequencing used whole blood, obtained in connection with sensitization to the hapten diphenylcyclopropenone (DPC).

The CDR3 reads CAWSEARGGYTF. CDR3 nucleotides: TGTGCCTGGAGTGAGGCACGGGGAGGCTACACCTTC. This chain joins TRBV30 and TRBJ1-2; unclear D gene. The CDR3 spans 12 residues. From germline, CDR1 is GTSNPN and CDR2 SVGIG (reference sequence). The V gene lost 1 base and the J gene lost 8 bases, with 11 bases spanning the gap. The whole variable domain, filled in from reference TRBV30 and TRBJ1-2, reads SQTIHQWPATLVQPVGSPLSLECTVEGTSNPNLYWYRQAAGRGLQLLFYSVGIGQISSEVPQNLSASRPQDRQFILSSKKLLLSDSGFYLCAWSEARGGYTFGSGTRLTVV.